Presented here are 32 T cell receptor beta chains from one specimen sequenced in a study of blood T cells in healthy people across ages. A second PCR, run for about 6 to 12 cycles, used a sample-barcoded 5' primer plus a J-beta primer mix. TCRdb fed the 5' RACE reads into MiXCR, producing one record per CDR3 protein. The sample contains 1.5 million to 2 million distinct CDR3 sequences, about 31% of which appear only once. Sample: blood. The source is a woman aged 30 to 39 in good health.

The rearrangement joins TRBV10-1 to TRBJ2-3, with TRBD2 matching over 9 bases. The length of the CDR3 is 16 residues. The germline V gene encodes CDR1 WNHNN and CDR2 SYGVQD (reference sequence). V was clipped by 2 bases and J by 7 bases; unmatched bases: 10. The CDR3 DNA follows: TGCGCCAGCAGTGAGAACCCTAGCGGGACATTGAATACGCAGTATTTT. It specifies CASSENPSGTLNTQYF.

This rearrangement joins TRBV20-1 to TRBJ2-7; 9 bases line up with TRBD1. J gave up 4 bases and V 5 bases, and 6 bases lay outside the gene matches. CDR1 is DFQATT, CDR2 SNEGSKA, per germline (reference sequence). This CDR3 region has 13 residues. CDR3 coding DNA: TGCAGTGCTTCCGGGACAGGGTTTTACGAGCAGTACTTC. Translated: CSASGTGFYEQYF.

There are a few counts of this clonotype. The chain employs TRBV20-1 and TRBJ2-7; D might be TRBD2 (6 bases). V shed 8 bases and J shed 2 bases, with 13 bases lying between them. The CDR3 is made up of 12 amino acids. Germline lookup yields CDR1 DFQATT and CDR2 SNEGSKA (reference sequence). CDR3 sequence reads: CSNRGITYEQYF. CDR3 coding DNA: TGCAGTAACCGGGGGATAACCTACGAGCAGTACTTC.

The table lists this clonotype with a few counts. The CDR3 region is CASGGAGGTYEQYF. In DNA, the CDR3 is TGCGCCAGCGGGGGAGCGGGGGGGACCTACGAGCAGTACTTC. This chain links TRBV4-1 with TRBJ2-7, with 10 bases lining up with TRBD2. CDR3 size: 14 residues. Germline CDR1 and CDR2: MGHRA and YSYEKL. The V segment lost 8 bases and the J segment 2 bases; nucleotides outside the gene matches: 6.

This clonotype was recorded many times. Here the CDR3 reads CSATSYEQYF. The CDR3 DNA is TGCAGTGCCACGTCCTACGAGCAGTACTTC. The chain employs TRBV20-1 and TRBJ2-7; D unclear. The CDR3 has 10 amino acids. V lost 6 bases, J lost 1 base, and 4 bases lay in between. Germline V CDR1 and CDR2: DFQATT, SNEGSKA (reference sequence).

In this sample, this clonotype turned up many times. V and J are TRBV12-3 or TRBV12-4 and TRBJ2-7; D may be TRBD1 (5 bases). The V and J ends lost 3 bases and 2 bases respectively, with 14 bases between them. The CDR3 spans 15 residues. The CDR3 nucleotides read TGTGCCAGCAGTTTTGGTAGGGGTGAGACCTACGAGCAGTACTTC. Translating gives CASSFGRGETYEQYF.

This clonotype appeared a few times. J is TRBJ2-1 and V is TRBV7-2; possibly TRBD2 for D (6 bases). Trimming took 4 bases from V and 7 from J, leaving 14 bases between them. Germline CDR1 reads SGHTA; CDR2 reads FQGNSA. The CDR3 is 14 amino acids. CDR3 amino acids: CASSSAGGWNEQFF. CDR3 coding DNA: TGTGCCAGCAGCTCCGCCGGGGGATGGAATGAGCAGTTCTTC.

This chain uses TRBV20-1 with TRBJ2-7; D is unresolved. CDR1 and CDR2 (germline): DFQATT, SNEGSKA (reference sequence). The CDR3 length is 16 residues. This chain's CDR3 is CSAPTGPLGRANEQYF. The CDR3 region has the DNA TGCAGCGCCCCAACGGGCCCTCTAGGACGAGCCAACGAGCAGTACTTC.

The CDR3 protein is CASSLARPAAGDNEQFF. CDR3 nucleotides: TGTGCCAGCAGCTTAGCTCGGCCCGCGGCGGGGGACAATGAGCAGTTCTTC. The chain recombines TRBV7-9 with TRBJ2-1; 7 bases map to TRBD2. V was pared by 0 bases and J by 5 bases, with 10 bases of the junction left unmatched. The CDR3 has 17 amino acids. Germline loops: CDR1 SEHNR, CDR2 FQNEAQ (reference sequence).

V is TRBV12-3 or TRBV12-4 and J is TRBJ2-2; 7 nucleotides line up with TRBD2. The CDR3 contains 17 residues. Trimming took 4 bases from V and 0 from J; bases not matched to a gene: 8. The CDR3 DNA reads TGTGCCAGCAGTTCCCACCTGGGACTATCGAACACCGGGGAGCTGTTTTTT. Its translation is CASSSHLGLSNTGELFF.

Written as DNA, the CDR3 is TGCAGTGCTAGAGATGTGGGGGGATTGAACACTGAAGCTTTCTTT. Translation gives CSARDVGGLNTEAFF. The chain has TRBV20-1 and TRBJ1-1, with D possibly matching TRBD1 (5 bases). Germline V gene data show CDR1 as DFQATT and CDR2 as SNEGSKA (reference sequence). This CDR3 has 15 residues. Trimming stripped 0 bases from V and 0 bases from J, with 11 bases between.

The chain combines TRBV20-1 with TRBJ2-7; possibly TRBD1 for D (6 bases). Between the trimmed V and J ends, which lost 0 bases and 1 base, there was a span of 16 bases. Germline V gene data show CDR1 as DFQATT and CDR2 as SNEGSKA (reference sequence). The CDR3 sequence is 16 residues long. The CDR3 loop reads CSARDYREKRSYEQYF. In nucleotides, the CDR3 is TGCAGTGCTAGAGATTACAGGGAGAAGAGGTCCTACGAGCAGTACTTC.

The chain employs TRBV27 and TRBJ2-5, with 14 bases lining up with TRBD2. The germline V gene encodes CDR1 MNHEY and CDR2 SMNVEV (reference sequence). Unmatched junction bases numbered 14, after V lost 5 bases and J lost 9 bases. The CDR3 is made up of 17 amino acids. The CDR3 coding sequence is TGTGCCAGCAGTCCTAGTCCGGGACTAGCGGGGGATTTGGCCCAGTACTTC. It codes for CASSPSPGLAGDLAQYF.

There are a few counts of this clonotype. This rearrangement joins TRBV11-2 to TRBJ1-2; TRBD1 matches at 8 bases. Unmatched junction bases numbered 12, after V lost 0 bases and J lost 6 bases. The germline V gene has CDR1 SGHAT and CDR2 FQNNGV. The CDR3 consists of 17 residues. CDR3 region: CASSLDPGQVGVDGYTF. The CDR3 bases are TGTGCCAGCAGCTTAGATCCGGGACAGGTGGGAGTTGATGGCTACACCTTC. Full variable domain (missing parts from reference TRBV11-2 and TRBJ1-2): EAGVAQSPRYKIIEKRQSVAFWCNPISGHATLYWYQQILGQGPKLLIQFQNNGVVDDSQLPKDRFSAERLKGVDSTLKIQPAKLEDSAVYLCASSLDPGQVGVDGYTFGSGTRLTVV.

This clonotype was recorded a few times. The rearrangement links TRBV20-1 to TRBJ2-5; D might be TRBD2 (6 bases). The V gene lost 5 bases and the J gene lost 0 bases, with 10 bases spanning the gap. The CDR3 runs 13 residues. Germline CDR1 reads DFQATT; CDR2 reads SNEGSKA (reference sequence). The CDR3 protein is CSAGEAYQETQYF. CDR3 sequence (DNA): TGCAGTGCTGGGGAGGCGTACCAAGAGACCCAGTACTTC.

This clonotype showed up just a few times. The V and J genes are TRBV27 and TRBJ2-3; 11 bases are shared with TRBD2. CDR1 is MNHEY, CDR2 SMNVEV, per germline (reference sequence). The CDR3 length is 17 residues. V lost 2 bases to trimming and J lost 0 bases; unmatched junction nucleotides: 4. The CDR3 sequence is CASSLNLAGGSTDTQYF. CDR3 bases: TGTGCCAGCAGTTTAAATCTAGCGGGGGGTAGCACAGATACGCAGTATTTT.

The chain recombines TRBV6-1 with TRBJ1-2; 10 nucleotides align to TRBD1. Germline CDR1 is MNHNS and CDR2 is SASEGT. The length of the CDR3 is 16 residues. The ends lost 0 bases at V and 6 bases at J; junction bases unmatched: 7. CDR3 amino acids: CASSEAFGQGVDGYTF. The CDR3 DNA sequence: TGTGCCAGCAGTGAAGCATTCGGACAGGGGGTTGATGGCTACACCTTC.

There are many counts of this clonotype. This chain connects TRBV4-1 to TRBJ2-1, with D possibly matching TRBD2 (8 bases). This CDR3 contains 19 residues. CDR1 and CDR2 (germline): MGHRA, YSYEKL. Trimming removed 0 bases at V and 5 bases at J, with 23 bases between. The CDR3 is CASSQDREGAGRADNEQFF. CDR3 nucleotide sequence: TGCGCCAGCAGCCAAGATAGAGAGGGGGCCGGGAGGGCGGACAATGAGCAGTTCTTC.

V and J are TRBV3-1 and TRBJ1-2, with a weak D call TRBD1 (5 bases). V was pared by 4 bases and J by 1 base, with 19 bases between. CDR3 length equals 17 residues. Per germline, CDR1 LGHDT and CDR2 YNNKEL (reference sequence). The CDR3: CASSPRDRSSHNYGYTF. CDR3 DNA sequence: TGTGCCAGCAGCCCCCGGGACCGAAGTTCCCATAACTATGGCTACACCTTC.

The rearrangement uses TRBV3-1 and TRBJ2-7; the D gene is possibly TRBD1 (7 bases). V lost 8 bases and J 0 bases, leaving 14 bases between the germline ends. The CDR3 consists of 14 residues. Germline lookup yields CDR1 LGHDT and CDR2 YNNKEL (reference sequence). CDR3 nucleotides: TGTGCCAGCGGAGGGGGCCCTGGCTCCTACGAGCAGTACTTC. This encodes CASGGGPGSYEQYF.

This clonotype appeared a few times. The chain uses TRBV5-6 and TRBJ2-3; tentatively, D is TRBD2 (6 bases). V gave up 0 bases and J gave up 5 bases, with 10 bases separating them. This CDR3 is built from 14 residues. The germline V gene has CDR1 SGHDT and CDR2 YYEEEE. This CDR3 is CASSLGLEIDTQYF. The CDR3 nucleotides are TGTGCCAGCAGCTTGGGACTAGAGATAGATACGCAGTATTTT.

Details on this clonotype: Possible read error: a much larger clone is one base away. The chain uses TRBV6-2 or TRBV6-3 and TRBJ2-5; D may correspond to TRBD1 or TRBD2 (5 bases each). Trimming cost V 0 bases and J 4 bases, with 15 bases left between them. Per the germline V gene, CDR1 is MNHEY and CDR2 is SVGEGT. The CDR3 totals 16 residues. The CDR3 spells CASSYSIGRGRETQYF. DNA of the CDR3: TGTGCCAGCAGTTACTCGATTGGTCGGGGACGAGAGACCCAGTACTTC.

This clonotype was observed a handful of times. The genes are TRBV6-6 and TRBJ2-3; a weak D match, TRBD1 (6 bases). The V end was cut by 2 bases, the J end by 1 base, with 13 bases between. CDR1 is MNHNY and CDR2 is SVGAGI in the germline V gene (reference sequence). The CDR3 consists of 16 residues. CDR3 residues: CASSYGRGWGTDTQYF. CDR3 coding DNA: TGTGCCAGCAGTTACGGCAGGGGATGGGGCACAGATACGCAGTATTTT.

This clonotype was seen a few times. The CDR3 nucleotides are TGTGCCAGCAGCTCCTACACCGGGACAGGGAGTAATGAGCAGTTCTTC. This translates into CASSSYTGTGSNEQFF. V usage is TRBV21-1 and J usage is TRBJ2-1; TRBD1, the table's D call, lacks a check against the DNA. TRBV21-1 is a recognized pseudogene. CDR3 length equals 16 residues.

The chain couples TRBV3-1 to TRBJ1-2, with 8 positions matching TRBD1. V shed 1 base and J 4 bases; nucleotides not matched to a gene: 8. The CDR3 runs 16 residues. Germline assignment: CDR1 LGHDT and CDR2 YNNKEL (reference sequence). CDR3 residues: CASSQAPGQGGYGYTF. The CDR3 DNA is TGTGCCAGCAGCCAAGCCCCTGGACAGGGCGGCTATGGCTACACCTTC. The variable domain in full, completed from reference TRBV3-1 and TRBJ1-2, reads DTAVSQTPKYLVTQMGNDKSIKCEQNLGHDTMYWYKQDSKKFLKIMFSYNNKELIINETVPNRFSPKSPDKAHLNLHINSLELGDSAVYFCASSQAPGQGGYGYTFGSGTRLTVV.

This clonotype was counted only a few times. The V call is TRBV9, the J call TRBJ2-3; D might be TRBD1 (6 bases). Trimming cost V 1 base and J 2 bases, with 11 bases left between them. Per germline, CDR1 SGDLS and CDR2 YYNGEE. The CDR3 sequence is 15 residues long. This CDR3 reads CASSVLTGNTDTQYF. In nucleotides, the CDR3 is TGTGCCAGCAGCGTACTTACAGGGAACACAGATACGCAGTATTTT. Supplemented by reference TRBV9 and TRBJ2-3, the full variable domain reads DSGVTQTPKHLITATGQRVTLRCSPRSGDLSVYWYQQSLDQGLQFLIQYYNGEERAKGNILERFSAQQFPDLHSELNLSSLELGDSALYFCASSVLTGNTDTQYFGPGTRLTVL.

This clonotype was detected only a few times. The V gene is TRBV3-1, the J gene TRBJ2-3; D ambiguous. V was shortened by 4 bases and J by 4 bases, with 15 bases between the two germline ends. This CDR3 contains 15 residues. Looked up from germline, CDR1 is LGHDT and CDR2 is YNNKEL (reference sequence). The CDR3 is CASSLAALTPDTQYF. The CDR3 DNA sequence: TGTGCCAGCAGCCTCGCCGCACTCACCCCAGATACGCAGTATTTT.

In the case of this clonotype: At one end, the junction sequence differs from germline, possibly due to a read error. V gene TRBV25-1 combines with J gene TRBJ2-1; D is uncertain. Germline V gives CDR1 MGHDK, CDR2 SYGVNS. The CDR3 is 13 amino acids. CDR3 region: CASSEDSLLERFF. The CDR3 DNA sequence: TGTGCCAGCAGTGAAGATTCGCTCCTCGAGCGGTTCTTC.

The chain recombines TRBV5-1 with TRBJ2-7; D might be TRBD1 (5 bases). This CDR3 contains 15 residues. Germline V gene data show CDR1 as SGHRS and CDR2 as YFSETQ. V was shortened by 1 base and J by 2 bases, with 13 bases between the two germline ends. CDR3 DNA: TGCGCCAGCAGCTTGAGGGGTCCTTTTACCTACGAGCAGTACTTC. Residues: CASSLRGPFTYEQYF.

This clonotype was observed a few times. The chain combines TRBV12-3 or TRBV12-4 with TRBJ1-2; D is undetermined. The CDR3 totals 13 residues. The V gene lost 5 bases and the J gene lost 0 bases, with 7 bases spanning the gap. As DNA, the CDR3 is TGTGCCAGCAGTACAAGAGCTAACTATGGCTACACCTTC. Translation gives CASSTRANYGYTF.

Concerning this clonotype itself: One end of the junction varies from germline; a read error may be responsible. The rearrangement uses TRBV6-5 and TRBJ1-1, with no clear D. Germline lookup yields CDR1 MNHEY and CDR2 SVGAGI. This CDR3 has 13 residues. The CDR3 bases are TGCGCCAGCACGTCCCGGAGTCACACTGAAGCTTTCTTT. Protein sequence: CASTSRSHTEAFF.

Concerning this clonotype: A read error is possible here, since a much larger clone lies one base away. The DNA of the CDR3 is TGCACTGTGGTAGAGATCCAAGGGACCCAGTACTTC. This encodes CTVVEIQGTQYF. The chain employs TRBV29-1 and TRBJ2-5, with D uncertain. Germline CDR1 is SQVTM and CDR2 is ANQGSEA. The CDR3 covers 12 residues.